These T cell receptor beta chains were read from a single sample in a study of graft-versus-host responses after intestinal transplantation. Antigen specificity for these receptors is unknown. Assay used: immunoSEQ multiplex PCR; TCRdb lists only in-frame clones, some missing. Of fewer than 120,000 clones in the sample, approximately 92% were seen once. The sequencing used unstimulated CD8+ T cells sorted from spleen or lymph node cells, collected before intestinal transplant. Receptor source: a human donor who received an intestinal transplant. CDR3s leave out the opening cysteine and the closing phenylalanine or tryptophan. The order of the fields is V gene, CDR3 length, CDR3 protein.

v_gene: TRBV2
len: 13
CDR3aa: ASSERASVHQPQH

v_gene: TRBV27
len: 14
CDR3aa: ASSQDGTFANYGYT

v_gene: TRBV13
len: 11
CDR3aa: ASSFRGNTEAF

v_gene: TRBV27
len: 10
CDR3aa: ASSLAGGEQY

v_gene: TRBV4-2
len: 10
CDR3aa: ASSQATDTQY

v_gene: TRBV10-3
len: 12
CDR3aa: AVRQGERSYEQY

v_gene: TRBV28
len: 13
CDR3aa: ASLTRDRGLEEQY

v_gene: TRBV4-1
len: 13
CDR3aa: ASSQVPGVVDTQY

v_gene: TRBV6-5
len: 14
CDR3aa: ASSYSTLGGYNEQF

v_gene: TRBV7-9
len: 12
CDR3aa: ASSNRGVHYGYT

v_gene: TRBV27
len: 12
CDR3aa: ASSQAGLNTEAF

v_gene: TRBV6-5
len: 13
CDR3aa: ASSSGTSGTGELF

v_gene: TRBV20-1
len: 9
CDR3aa: SARSEETQY

v_gene: TRBV2
len: 12
CDR3aa: ASTGATTQETQY

v_gene: TRBV19
len: 9
CDR3aa: ASRTWKTQY

v_gene: TRBV7-8
len: 15
CDR3aa: ASSSPIAGGPAGELF

v_gene: TRBV6-6
len: 13
CDR3aa: ASIAHLELGNTIY

v_gene: TRBV27
len: 13
CDR3aa: ASSLGASGRNEQF

v_gene: TRBV6-1
len: 12
CDR3aa: ASGQDYPASPLH

v_gene: TRBV4-1
len: 10
CDR3aa: ASSQVGREQF

v_gene: TRBV7-9
len: 12
CDR3aa: ASSRIGREETQY